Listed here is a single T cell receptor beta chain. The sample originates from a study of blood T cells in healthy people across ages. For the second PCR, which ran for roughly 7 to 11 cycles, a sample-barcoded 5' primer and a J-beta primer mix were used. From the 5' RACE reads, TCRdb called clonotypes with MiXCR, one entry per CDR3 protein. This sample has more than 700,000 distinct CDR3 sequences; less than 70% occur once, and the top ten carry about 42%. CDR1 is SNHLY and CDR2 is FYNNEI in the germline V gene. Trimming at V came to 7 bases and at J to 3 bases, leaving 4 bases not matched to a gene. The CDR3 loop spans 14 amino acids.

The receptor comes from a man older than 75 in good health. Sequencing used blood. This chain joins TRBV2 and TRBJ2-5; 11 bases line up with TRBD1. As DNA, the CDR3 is TGTGCCAGCACTGGGACAGGGGGAAAAGAGACCCAGTACTTC. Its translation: CASTGTGGKETQYF.